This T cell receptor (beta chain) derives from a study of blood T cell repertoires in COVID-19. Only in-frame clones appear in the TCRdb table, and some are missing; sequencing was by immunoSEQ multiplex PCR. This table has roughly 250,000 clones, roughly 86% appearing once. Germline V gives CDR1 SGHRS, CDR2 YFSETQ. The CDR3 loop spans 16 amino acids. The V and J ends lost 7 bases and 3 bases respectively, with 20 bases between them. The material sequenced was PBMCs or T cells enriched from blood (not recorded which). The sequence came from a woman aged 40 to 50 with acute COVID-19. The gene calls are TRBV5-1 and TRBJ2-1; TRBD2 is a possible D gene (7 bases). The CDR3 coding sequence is TGCGCCAGCTCAGGGGCTAGCGGAAATCTCTACAATGAGCAGTTCTTC. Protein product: CASSGASGNLYNEQFF.